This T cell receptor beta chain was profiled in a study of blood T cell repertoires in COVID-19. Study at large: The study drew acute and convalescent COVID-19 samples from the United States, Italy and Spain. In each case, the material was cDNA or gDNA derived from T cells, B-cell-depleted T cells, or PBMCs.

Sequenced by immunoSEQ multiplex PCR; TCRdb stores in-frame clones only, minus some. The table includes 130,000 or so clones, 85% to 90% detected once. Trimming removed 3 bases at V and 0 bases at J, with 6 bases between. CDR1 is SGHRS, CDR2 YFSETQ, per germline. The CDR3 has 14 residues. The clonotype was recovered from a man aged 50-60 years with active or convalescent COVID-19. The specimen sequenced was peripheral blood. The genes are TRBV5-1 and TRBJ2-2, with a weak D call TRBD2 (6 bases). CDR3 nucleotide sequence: TGCGCCAGCAGCTGGACTACGAACACCGGGGAGCTGTTTTTT. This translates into CASSWTTNTGELFF.